The 6 T cell receptor beta chains below come from one sample, sequenced in a study of blood T cell repertoires in COVID-19. Sequencing was performed with immunoSEQ multiplex PCR; in TCRdb, only in-frame clones are kept and a portion is missing. The data contain 150,000 to 200,000 clones, 82% of them singletons. The material sequenced was PBMCs or T cells enriched from blood (not recorded which). The origin of the receptors is a man aged 55 to 70 who had recovered from COVID-19.

V usage is TRBV20-1 and J usage is TRBJ1-4; D is unclear. V gave up 3 bases and J gave up 5 bases, with 16 bases separating them. Germline V gene sequence: CDR1 DFQATT, CDR2 SNEGSKA (reference sequence). The CDR3 is 15 amino acids. The CDR3 bases are TGCAGTGCTAGTGAGGGTCCGGGGTCCAATGAAAAACTGTTTTTT. It yields the protein CSASEGPGSNEKLFF.

The V call is TRBV30, the J call TRBJ1-2, with 10 bases that match TRBD1. V was pared by 3 bases and J by 6 bases, with 4 bases of the junction left unmatched. Germline V gene sequence: CDR1 GTSNPN, CDR2 SVGIG (reference sequence). The CDR3 is made up of 13 amino acids. The DNA for the CDR3 is TGTGCCTGGAGGACAGGGGGCGAGAATGGCTACACCTTC. Protein product: CAWRTGGENGYTF.

V usage is TRBV21-1 and J usage is TRBJ1-6; the table's D call of TRBD1 was not tested on the DNA. TRBV21-1 is flagged as a pseudogene. The CDR3 totals 15 residues. CDR3 DNA sequence: TGTGCCAGCAGCAAAGGACAGGGTTATAATTCACCCCTCCACTTT. Its protein product is CASSKGQGYNSPLHF.

This chain links TRBV2 with TRBJ2-7; tentatively, D is TRBD2 (5 bases). The germline V gene encodes CDR1 SNHLY and CDR2 FYNNEI. The length of the CDR3 is 15 residues. The V end was cut by 2 bases, the J end by 0 bases, with 11 bases between. The CDR3 bases are TGTGCCAGCAGTGAAAGGTTAGCGTACTCCTACGAGCAGTACTTC. Translation: CASSERLAYSYEQYF.

The J gene is TRBJ2-1, the V gene TRBV28, with 8 nucleotides matching TRBD1. The germline V gene encodes CDR1 MDHEN and CDR2 SYDVKM. J was trimmed by 6 bases and V by 4 bases; bases with no gene match: 8. This CDR3 has 15 residues. CDR3 amino acids: CASSSSGQGINEQFF. CDR3 nucleotides: TGTGCCAGCAGTTCCAGCGGACAGGGTATCAATGAGCAGTTCTTC.

For the CDR3, the DNA is TGCAGCGTTGTGGACACCAAAACCTACGAGCAGTACTTC. It translates to CSVVDTKTYEQYF. This chain uses TRBV29-1 with TRBJ2-7; perhaps TRBD1 as D (5 bases). The CDR3 has 13 residues. V was trimmed by 4 bases and J by 2 bases, leaving 12 bases between them. Germline loops: CDR1 SQVTM, CDR2 ANQGSEA.